The next 11 T cell receptor beta chains were all read from a single sample in a study of cytomegalovirus exposure and HLA in healthy donors. Both 60 Vbeta primers and 13 Jbeta primers went into the PCR. Clones were read by immunoSEQ multiplex PCR, and TCRdb kept only the in-frame ones, dropping some. This table has over 100,000 clones, under 85% appearing once. Sample: PBMCs. The source of these receptors is a woman in her 50s in good health and CMV-seropositive.

V is TRBV19 and J is TRBJ1-1; 8 bases fit TRBD1. Germline V gene data show CDR1 as LNHDA and CDR2 as SQIVND (reference sequence). The ends lost 9 bases at V and 1 base at J; junction bases unmatched: 4. The CDR3 runs to 13 residues. CDR3 amino acids: CASKGQGNTEAFF. CDR3 nucleotide sequence: TGTGCCAGCAAAGGACAGGGGAACACTGAAGCTTTCTTT.

Written as DNA, the CDR3 is TGTGCCAGCAGCTACCGGGGGGCAGAGACCCAGTACTTC. Translation: CASSYRGAETQYF. This sequence joins TRBV9 and TRBJ2-5; weak D call: TRBD2 (7 bases). The germline V gene has CDR1 SGDLS and CDR2 YYNGEE. The germline V and J ends were trimmed by 4 bases and 4 bases, with 11 bases remaining between them. The CDR3 extends over 13 amino acids.

The DNA of the CDR3 is TGTGCCAGCAGTTACAGAGACCCGAGGGATGAGCAGTTCTTC. It specifies CASSYRDPRDEQFF. The chain has TRBV6-6 and TRBJ2-1; perhaps TRBD2 as D (5 bases). Germline CDR1 is MNHNY and CDR2 is SVGAGI (reference sequence). The CDR3 runs 14 residues. Trimming took 2 bases from V and 8 from J, leaving 13 bases between them.

On this clone itself: A junction end diverges from the germline sequence, so it may reflect a read error. This chain links TRBV27 with TRBJ1-1; weak D call: TRBD1 (6 bases). The germline V gene encodes CDR1 MNHEY and CDR2 SMNVEV (reference sequence). CDR3 length: 16 residues. Here the CDR3 DNA reads TGTGCCAGCACTTTAACCGCCCGACAGGCAAACACTGAAGCTTTCTTT. This codes for CASTLTARQANTEAFF.

The chain is built from TRBV2 and TRBJ2-5; D gene unclear. The J call is in doubt because the DNA end fits TRBJ2-7 better. Per the germline V gene, CDR1 is SNHLY and CDR2 is FYNNEI. CDR3 size: 14 residues. As DNA, the CDR3 is TGTGCCAGCAGTGAACCACTAAGACCCTACGAGCAGTACTTC. Protein product: CASSEPLRPYEQYF.

This clone was counted between two and nine times. The J gene is TRBJ2-3, the V gene TRBV2; 8 nucleotides agree with TRBD2. Germline V gene lookup returns CDR1 SNHLY and CDR2 FYNNEI. The J segment lost 0 bases and the V segment lost 2 bases, leaving 4 bases of the junction unmatched. CDR3 length: 16 residues. CDR3 DNA sequence: TGTGCCAGCAGTGAATTCGGGGGGGCTAGCACAGATACGCAGTATTTT. It yields the protein CASSEFGGASTDTQYF.

The chain has TRBV6-5 and TRBJ2-4, with a weak D call TRBD1 (6 bases). CDR1 is MNHEY and CDR2 is SVGAGI in the germline V gene. The V end was cut by 6 bases, the J end by 8 bases, with 14 bases between. CDR3 length equals 13 residues. The CDR3 DNA follows: TGTGCCAGCAGGGGAGACAGGCAGGACATTCAGTACTTC. Protein sequence: CASRGDRQDIQYF.

With regard to this clone: One end of the junction fails to match germline, which may point to a read error. The gene calls are TRBV7-9 and TRBJ2-4; no reliable D call. The V gene's germline CDR1 is SEHNR and CDR2 FQNEAQ (reference sequence). The CDR3 sequence is 14 residues long. CDR3 sequence (DNA): TGTGCCAGCAGCGCAGTGGGCCAAGGAAACAGTCAGTACTTC. It yields the protein CASSAVGQGNSQYF.

A few counts support this clone. The chain carries TRBV11-3 and TRBJ1-5, with D unresolved. CDR1 is SGHNT and CDR2 is YENEEA in the germline V gene. V was shortened by 6 bases and J by 5 bases, with 5 bases between the two germline ends. This CDR3 spans 11 amino acids. The CDR3 loop reads CASSIDQPQHF. The CDR3 region has the DNA TGTGCCAGCAGTATAGATCAGCCCCAGCATTTT.

This clone was recorded a few times. The CDR3 is CASSGLVNTGELFF. CDR3 DNA sequence: TGTGCCAGCAGTGGACTAGTGAACACCGGGGAGCTGTTTTTT. V gene TRBV2 combines with J gene TRBJ2-2, with TRBD2 as a possible D gene (6 bases). This CDR3 has 14 residues. With 4 bases removed from V and 1 base from J, the gap between germline ends came to 7 bases. The germline CDR1 and CDR2 sequences are SNHLY and FYNNEI.

A word on this clone: A junction end diverges from the germline sequence, so it may reflect a read error. This sequence joins TRBV7-9 and TRBJ2-7; D may be TRBD2 (6 bases). Germline V gives CDR1 SEHNR, CDR2 FQNEAQ (reference sequence). The CDR3 is 12 amino acids. This CDR3 reads CSSSLAEGEQYF. CDR3 DNA sequence: TGTTCCAGCAGCTTAGCGGAGGGCGAGCAGTACTTC.